This TCR beta chain stems from a study of regulatory T cells in long-lasting Graves disease. Assembly of TCR beta libraries relied on iRepertoire HTBI primers together with Arm-PCR of CDR3 regions. TCRdb fed the multiplex PCR reads into MiXCR, producing one record per CDR3 protein. The sample shows 420,000 or so distinct CDR3 sequences, around 17% of them seen only once. The time point denotes: newly diagnosed GD, antithyroid drugs for less than 3 months. PBMC-derived RNA was used for the TCR library. Peripheral blood, at 8 to 9 milliliters, went into EDTA tubes. Another study also made use of these data, one on T cells in Graves' hyperthyroidism and ophthalmopathy.

The sample here was peripheral blood mononuclear cells (PBMCs), taken at new diagnosis, from a patient treated with antithyroid drugs. This TCR was sampled from a woman aged 18-29 years with Graves disease.

The CDR3 DNA follows: TGTGCCAGCAGCTTAGGTTCCAGGGGAAACACTGAAGCTTTCTTT. Encoded protein: CASSLGSRGNTEAFF. The V gene is TRBV11-2, the J gene TRBJ1-1; TRBD1 might be the D (6 bases). Germline values: CDR1 SGHAT, CDR2 FQNNGV. This CDR3 spans 15 amino acids. V lost 1 base to trimming and J lost 2 bases, with 11 bases between them.